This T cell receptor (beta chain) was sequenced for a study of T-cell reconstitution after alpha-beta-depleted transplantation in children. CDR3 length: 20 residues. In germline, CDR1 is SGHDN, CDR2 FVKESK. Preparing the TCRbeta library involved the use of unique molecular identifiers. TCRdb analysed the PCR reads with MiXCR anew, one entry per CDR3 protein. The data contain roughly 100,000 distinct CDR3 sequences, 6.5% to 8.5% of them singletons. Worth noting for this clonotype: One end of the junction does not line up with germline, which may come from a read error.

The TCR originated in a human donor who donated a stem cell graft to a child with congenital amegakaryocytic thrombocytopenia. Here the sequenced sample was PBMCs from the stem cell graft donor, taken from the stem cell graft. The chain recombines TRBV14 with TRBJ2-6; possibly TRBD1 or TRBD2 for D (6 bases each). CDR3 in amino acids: CASSRGGTTLRTSGANGLTF. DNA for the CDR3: TGTGCCAGCAGTCGCGGAGGGACAACCTTACGAACTTCTGGGGCCAACGGCCTGACTTTC.